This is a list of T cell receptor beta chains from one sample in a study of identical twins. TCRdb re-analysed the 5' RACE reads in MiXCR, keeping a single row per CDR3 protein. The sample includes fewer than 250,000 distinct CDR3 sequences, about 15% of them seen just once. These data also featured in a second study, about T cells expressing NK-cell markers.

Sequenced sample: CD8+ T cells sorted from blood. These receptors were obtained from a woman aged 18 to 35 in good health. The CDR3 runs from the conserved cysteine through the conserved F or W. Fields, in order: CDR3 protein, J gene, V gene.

CSAREGEQFF,TRBJ2-1,TRBV20-1
CASTAPGFPAGELFF,TRBJ2-2,TRBV11-3
CASSRRDYFDNKQFF,TRBJ2-1,TRBV3-1
CASILGQDRAGNEQFF,TRBJ2-1,TRBV7-9
CATSLDRGSTYEQYF,TRBJ2-7,TRBV15
CASSVGGGAAKNIQYF,TRBJ2-4,TRBV9
CASSLAEAGRTDTQYF,TRBJ2-3,TRBV5-1
CSPRILAGVTDTQYF,TRBJ2-3,TRBV29-1
CASSLGQGPGYTF,TRBJ1-2,TRBV7-2
CASSQDQGRDTQYF,TRBJ2-3,TRBV3-1
CSARSGQAETQYF,TRBJ2-5,TRBV20-1
CASSELQGNEQFF,TRBJ2-1,TRBV6-1
CASSYQGLEQFF,TRBJ2-1,TRBV7-9
CASSTRLAEGYYEQYF,TRBJ2-7,TRBV19
CASSPSEGNRGETQYF,TRBJ2-5,TRBV18
CATSRDAGGPDTQYF,TRBJ2-3,TRBV15
CASSQEHGSYEQYF,TRBJ2-7,TRBV14
CASSLPGLGEFF,TRBJ2-1,TRBV12-3/TRBV12-4
CASSYGGRDLDQPQHF,TRBJ1-5,TRBV7-8
CASSPLAGVQNEQFF,TRBJ2-1,TRBV6-1
CASSPTGNSPREQYF,TRBJ2-7,TRBV5-1
CASSEGTGDPFEQYF,TRBJ2-7,TRBV6-1
CASSTGSPLHF,TRBJ1-6,TRBV12-3/TRBV12-4
CASREGTGFSYGYTF,TRBJ1-2,TRBV2
CSVEGGSTYVDTQYF,TRBJ2-3,TRBV29-1
CASDLGGPQPQHF,TRBJ1-5,TRBV6-6
CASNAQGATNEKLFF,TRBJ1-4,TRBV19
CASSELGVGSYEQYF,TRBJ2-7,TRBV2
CASSHVRGGYTEAFF,TRBJ1-1,TRBV4-3
CASTGTSPNEQFF,TRBJ2-1,TRBV7-6
CASSEGRSGKETQYF,TRBJ2-5,TRBV25-1
CAISDVLAGEADTQYF,TRBJ2-3,TRBV10-3
CSVPGVGQGDEQYF,TRBJ2-7,TRBV29-1
CASSSLAGGLTDTQYF,TRBJ2-3,TRBV27
CASSADRARDF,TRBJ2-7,TRBV2
CASSLWSSSYEQYF,TRBJ2-7,TRBV11-3
CASSSPGTSTLNEQFF,TRBJ2-1,TRBV7-9
CASTGGHTDTQYF,TRBJ2-3,TRBV5-1
CASSLASGGTYEQYF,TRBJ2-7,TRBV7-3